This TCR beta chain was sequenced during a study of blood T cell repertoires in COVID-19. At the level of the study: Samples representing acute and convalescent COVID-19 were sourced from the United States, Italy and Spain. The cDNA or gDNA used as material had been derived from T cells, B-cell-depleted T cells, or PBMCs.

Germline V gene sequence: CDR1 LGHNA, CDR2 YSLEER. Losses at the gene ends were 4 bases for V and 2 bases for J; bases not matched to a gene: 2. This CDR3 contains 14 residues. Source study methods: Estimates of nucleated cell counts were drawn from the amplification of reference gene primers. Only in-frame clones appear in the TCRdb table, and some are missing; sequencing was by immunoSEQ multiplex PCR. V and J calls and clone size are copied from that table; D and trimming were computed from the DNA. The data contain 200,000 to 250,000 clones, around nine tenths of them singletons. The V and J genes are TRBV4-3 and TRBJ2-3; 8 bases are shared with TRBD1. Sequenced sample: peripheral blood. The source of this sequence is a woman aged 40 to 50 who had recovered from COVID-19. CDR3 nucleotide sequence: TGCGCCAGCAGCCTGGACAGGGCCACAGATACGCAGTATTTT. Amino acids: CASSLDRATDTQYF.